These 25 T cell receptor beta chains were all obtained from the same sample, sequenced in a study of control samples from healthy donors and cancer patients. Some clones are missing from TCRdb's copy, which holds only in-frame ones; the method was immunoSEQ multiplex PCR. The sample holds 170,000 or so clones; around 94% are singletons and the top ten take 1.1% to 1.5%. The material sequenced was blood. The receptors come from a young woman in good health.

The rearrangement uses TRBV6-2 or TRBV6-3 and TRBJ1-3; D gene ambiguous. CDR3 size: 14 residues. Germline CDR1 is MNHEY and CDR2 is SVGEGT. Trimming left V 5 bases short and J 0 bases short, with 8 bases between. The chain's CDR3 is CASSTSGSGNTIYF. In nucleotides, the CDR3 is TGTGCCAGCAGTACATCAGGCTCTGGAAACACCATATATTTT.

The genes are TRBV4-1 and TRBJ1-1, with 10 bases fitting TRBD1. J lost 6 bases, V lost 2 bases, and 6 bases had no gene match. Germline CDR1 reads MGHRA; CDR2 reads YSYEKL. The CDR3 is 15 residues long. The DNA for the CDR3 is TGCGCCAGCAGCCAATGGACAGGGGGAGTGGCTGAAGCTTTCTTT. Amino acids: CASSQWTGGVAEAFF.

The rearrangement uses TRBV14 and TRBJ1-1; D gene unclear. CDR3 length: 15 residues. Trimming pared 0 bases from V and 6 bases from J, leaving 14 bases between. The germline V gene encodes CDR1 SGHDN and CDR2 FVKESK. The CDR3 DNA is TGTGCCAGCAGCCAAGACGATCACCGGAATTCTGAAGCTTTCTTT. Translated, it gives CASSQDDHRNSEAFF.

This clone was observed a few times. In DNA form, the CDR3 reads TGTGCCAGCAGCGTAGAGCGGGGATCCACAGATACGCAGTATTTT. Translation gives CASSVERGSTDTQYF. The gene calls are TRBV9 and TRBJ2-3, with TRBD2 matching over 7 bases. Losses at the gene ends were 0 bases for V and 2 bases for J; bases not matched to a gene: 3. CDR3 length: 15 residues. The germline V gene has CDR1 SGDLS and CDR2 YYNGEE.

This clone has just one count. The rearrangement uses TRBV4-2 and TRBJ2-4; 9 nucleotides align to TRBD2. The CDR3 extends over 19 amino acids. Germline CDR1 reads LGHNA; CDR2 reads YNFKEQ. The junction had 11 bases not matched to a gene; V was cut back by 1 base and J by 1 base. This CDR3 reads CASSQARGGGGAAKNIQYF. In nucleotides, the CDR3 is TGTGCCAGCAGCCAAGCGCGGGGGGGCGGGGGGGCCGCCAAAAACATTCAGTACTTC.

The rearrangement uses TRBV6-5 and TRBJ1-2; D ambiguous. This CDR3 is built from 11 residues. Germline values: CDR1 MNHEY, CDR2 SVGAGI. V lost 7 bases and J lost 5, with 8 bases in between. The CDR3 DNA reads TGTGCCAGCACCCCGGGGTATGGCTACACCTTC. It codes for CASTPGYGYTF.

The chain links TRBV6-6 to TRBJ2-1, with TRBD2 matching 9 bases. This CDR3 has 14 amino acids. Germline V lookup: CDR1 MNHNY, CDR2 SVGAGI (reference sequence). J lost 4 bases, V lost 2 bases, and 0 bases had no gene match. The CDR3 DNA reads TGTGCCAGCAGTTACGCGGGAGGGTACAATGAGCAGTTCTTC. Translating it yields CASSYAGGYNEQFF.

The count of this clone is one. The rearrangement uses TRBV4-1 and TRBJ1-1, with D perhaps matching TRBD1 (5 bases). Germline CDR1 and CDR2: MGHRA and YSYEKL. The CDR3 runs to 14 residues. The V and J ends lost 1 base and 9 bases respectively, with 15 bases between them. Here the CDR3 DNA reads TGCGCCAGCAGCCAAGCCCTGGGGCTGGGGAAAGCTTTCTTT. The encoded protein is CASSQALGLGKAFF.

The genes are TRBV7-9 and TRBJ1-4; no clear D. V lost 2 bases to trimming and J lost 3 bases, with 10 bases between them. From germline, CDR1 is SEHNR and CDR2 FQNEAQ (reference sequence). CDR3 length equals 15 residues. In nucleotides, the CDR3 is TGTGCCAGCAGCTTACCCACGGACGCTAATGAAAAACTGTTTTTT. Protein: CASSLPTDANEKLFF.

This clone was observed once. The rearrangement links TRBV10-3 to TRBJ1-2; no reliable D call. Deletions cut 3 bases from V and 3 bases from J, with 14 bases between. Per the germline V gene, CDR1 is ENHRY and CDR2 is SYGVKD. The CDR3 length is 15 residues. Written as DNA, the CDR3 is TGTGCCATCAGTGAAAGGGTTGGGGATTACTATGGCTACACCTTC. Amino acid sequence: CAISERVGDYYGYTF.

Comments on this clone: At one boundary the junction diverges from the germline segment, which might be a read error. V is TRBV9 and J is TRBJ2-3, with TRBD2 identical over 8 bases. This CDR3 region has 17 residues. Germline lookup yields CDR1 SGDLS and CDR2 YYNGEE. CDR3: CASSVEVLAGHTGTQYF. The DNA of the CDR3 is TGTGCCAGCAGCGTAGAGGTTCTAGCGGGCCACACAGGTACGCAGTATTTT.

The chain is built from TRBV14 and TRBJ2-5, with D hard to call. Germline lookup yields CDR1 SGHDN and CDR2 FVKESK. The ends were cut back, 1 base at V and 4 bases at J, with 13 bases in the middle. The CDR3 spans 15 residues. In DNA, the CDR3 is TGTGCCAGCAGCCAAGTTACCCTTTTCAGAGAGACCCAGTACTTC. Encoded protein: CASSQVTLFRETQYF.

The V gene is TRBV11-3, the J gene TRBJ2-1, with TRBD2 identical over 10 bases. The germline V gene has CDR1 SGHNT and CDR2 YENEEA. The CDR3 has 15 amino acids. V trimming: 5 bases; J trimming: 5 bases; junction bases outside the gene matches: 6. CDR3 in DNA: TGTGCCAGCAGCAACCAAAGCGGGAGGGACAATGAGCAGTTCTTC. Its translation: CASSNQSGRDNEQFF. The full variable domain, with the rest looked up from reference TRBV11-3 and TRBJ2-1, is EAGVVQSPRYKIIEKKQPVAFWCNPISGHNTLYWYLQNLGQGPELLIRYENEEAVDDSQLPKDRFSAERLKGVDSTLKIQPAELGDSAVYLCASSNQSGRDNEQFFGPGTRLTVL.

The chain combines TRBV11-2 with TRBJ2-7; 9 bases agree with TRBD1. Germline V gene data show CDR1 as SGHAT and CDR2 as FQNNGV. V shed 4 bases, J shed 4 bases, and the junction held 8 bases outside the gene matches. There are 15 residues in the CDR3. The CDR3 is CASSSRQGDLYEQYF. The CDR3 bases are TGTGCCAGCAGCTCCCGACAGGGGGACCTTTACGAGCAGTACTTC. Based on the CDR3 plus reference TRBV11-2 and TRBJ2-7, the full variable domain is EAGVAQSPRYKIIEKRQSVAFWCNPISGHATLYWYQQILGQGPKLLIQFQNNGVVDDSQLPKDRFSAERLKGVDSTLKIQPAKLEDSAVYLCASSSRQGDLYEQYFGPGTRLTVT.

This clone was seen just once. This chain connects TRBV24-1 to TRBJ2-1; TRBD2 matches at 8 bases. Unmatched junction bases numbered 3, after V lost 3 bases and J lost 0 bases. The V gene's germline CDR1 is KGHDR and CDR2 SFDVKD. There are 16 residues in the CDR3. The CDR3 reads CATSDATSGSYNEQFF. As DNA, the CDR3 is TGTGCCACCAGTGATGCTACTAGCGGCTCCTACAATGAGCAGTTCTTC.

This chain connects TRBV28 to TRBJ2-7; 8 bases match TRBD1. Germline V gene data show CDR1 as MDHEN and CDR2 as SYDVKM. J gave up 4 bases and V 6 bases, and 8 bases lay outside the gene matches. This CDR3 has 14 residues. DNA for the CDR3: TGTGCCAGCAGCCGGACAGGGAGAAGGTACGAGCAGTACTTC. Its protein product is CASSRTGRRYEQYF.

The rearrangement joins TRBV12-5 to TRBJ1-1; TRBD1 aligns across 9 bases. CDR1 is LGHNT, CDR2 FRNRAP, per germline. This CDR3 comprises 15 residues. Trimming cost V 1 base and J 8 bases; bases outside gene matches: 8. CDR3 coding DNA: TGTGCTAGTGGTTTGGGGACAGGGGCTCTGTCAGAAGCTTTCTTT. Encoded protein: CASGLGTGALSEAFF.

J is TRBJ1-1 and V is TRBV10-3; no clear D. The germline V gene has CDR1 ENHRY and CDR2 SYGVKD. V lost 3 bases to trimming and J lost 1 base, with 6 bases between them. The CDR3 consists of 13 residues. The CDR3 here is CAISDLRNTEAFF. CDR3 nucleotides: TGTGCCATCAGTGACCTCCGGAACACTGAAGCTTTCTTT.

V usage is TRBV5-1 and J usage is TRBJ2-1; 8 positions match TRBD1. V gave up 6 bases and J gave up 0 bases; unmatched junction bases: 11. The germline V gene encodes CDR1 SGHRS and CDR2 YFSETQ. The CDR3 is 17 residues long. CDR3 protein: CASIVGTGGPSYNEQFF. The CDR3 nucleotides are TGCGCCAGCATTGTGGGCACAGGGGGGCCCTCCTACAATGAGCAGTTCTTC.

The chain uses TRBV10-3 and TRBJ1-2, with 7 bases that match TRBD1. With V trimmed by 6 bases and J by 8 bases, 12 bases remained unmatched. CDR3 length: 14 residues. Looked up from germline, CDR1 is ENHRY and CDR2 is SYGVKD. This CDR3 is CAISYLGQDSGYTF. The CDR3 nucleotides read TGTGCCATCAGCTATCTCGGACAGGATTCCGGCTACACCTTC.

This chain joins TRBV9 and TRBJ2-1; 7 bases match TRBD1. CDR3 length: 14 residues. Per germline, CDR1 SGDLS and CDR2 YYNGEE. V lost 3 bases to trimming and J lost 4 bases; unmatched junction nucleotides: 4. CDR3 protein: CASSARQGYNEQFF. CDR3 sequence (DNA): TGTGCCAGCAGCGCCCGACAGGGATACAATGAGCAGTTCTTC.

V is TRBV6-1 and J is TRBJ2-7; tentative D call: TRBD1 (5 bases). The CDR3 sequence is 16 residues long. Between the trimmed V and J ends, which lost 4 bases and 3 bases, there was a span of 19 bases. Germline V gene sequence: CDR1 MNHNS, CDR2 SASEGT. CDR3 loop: CASSGQGLPPNYEQYF. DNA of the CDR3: TGTGCCAGCAGTGGGCAGGGCCTACCCCCAAACTACGAGCAGTACTTC.

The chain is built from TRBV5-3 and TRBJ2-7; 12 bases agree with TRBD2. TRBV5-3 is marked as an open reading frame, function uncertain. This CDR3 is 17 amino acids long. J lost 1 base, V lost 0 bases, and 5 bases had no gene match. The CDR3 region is CARSLGLAGGRSYEQYF. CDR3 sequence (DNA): TGTGCCAGAAGCTTGGGGCTAGCGGGAGGGAGATCCTACGAGCAGTACTTC.

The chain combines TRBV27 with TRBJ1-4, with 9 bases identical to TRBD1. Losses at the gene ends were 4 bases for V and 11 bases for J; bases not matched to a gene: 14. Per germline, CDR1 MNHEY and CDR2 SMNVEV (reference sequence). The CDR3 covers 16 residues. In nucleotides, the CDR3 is TGTGCCAGCAGTTCATCGCCGGGACAGGGCCTTATGAAACTGTTTTTT. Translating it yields CASSSSPGQGLMKLFF.

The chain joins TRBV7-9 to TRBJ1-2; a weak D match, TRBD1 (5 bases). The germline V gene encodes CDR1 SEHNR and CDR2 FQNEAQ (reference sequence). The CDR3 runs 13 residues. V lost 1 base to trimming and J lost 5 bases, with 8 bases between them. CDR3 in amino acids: CASSLGTTYGYTF. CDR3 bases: TGTGCCAGCAGCTTAGGGACAACTTATGGCTACACCTTC.